These 27 T cell receptor beta chains share one sample of origin, sequenced in a study of radiation and T cells in renal cell carcinoma. Indicated time point: blood 4 weeks post-SBRT, at nephrectomy. Treatment specified: 15 Gy SBRT to primary tumor, nephrectomy 4 weeks later. The protocol was immunoSEQ multiplex PCR, while the TCRdb copy is restricted to in-frame clones and leaves out a portion. The sample includes roughly 82,000 clones, 70% to 90% of them seen just once. The sequencing here drew on blood, taken from a patient whose treatment included radiotherapy and nephrectomy. These receptors were taken from a woman in her 70s with renal cell carcinoma.

The chain combines TRBV28 with TRBJ1-3, with D uncertain. The CDR3 totals 15 residues. Germline CDR1 and CDR2: MDHEN and SYDVKM. V lost 10 bases to trimming and J lost 0 bases, with 16 bases between them. This chain's CDR3 is CATRGGTDSGNTIYF. The CDR3 bases are TGTGCCACCCGGGGAGGAACCGACTCTGGAAACACCATATATTTT.

This rearrangement joins TRBV28 to TRBJ1-6; no firm D call. There are 15 residues in the CDR3. Germline CDR1 is MDHEN and CDR2 is SYDVKM. V shed 3 bases and J shed 4 bases, with 10 bases lying between them. The CDR3 reads CASSFRTAYNSPLHF. DNA of the CDR3: TGTGCCAGCAGTTTCAGGACGGCGTATAATTCACCCCTCCACTTT.

The chain uses TRBV7-2 and TRBJ1-5; unclear D gene. Germline values: CDR1 SGHTA, CDR2 FQGNSA. The V gene lost 3 bases and the J gene lost 6 bases, with 9 bases spanning the gap. The CDR3 covers 13 residues. The CDR3 protein is CASSFRLGQPQHF. DNA for the CDR3: TGTGCCAGCAGCTTTCGATTAGGTCAGCCCCAGCATTTT. The whole variable domain, remainder taken from reference TRBV7-2 and TRBJ1-5, is GAGVSQSPSNKVTEKGKDVELRCDPISGHTALYWYRQSLGQGLEFLIYFQGNSAPDKSGLPSDRFSAERTGGSVSTLTIQRTQQEDSAVYLCASSFRLGQPQHFGDGTRLSIL.

The chain uses TRBV13 and TRBJ1-1; D call uncertain. V shed 0 bases and J shed 4 bases, with 9 bases lying between them. CDR1 and CDR2 (germline): PRHDT, FYEKMQ (reference sequence). The CDR3 is 14 residues long. DNA of the CDR3: TGTGCCAGCAGCTTAGGGCGTAACCCCACTGAAGCTTTCTTT. Translating gives CASSLGRNPTEAFF. The full variable domain, completed using reference TRBV13 and TRBJ1-1, is AAGVIQSPRHLIKEKRETATLKCYPIPRHDTVYWYQQGPGQDPQFLISFYEKMQSDKGSIPDRFSAQQFSDYHSELNMSSLELGDSALYFCASSLGRNPTEAFFGQGTRLTVV.

The chain employs TRBV28 and TRBJ2-7; the D is unclear. There are 12 residues in the CDR3. CDR1 is MDHEN, CDR2 SYDVKM, per germline. V lost 3 bases and J 5 bases, leaving 8 bases between the germline ends. CDR3 sequence (DNA): TGTGCCAGCAGTTTTGCGATCCACGAGCAGTACTTC. Amino acids: CASSFAIHEQYF.

There are a few counts of this clone. The V call is TRBV25-1, the J call TRBJ1-5, with TRBD1 matching over 7 bases. This CDR3 spans 15 amino acids. The ends lost 1 base at V and 7 bases at J; junction bases unmatched: 7. CDR1 is MGHDK, CDR2 SYGVNS, per germline. The CDR3 bases are TGTGCCAGCAGTGAATTAGATGGGACAGACCAGCCCCAGCATTTT. Amino acids: CASSELDGTDQPQHF.

The J gene is TRBJ2-2, the V gene TRBV6-1, with TRBD1 matching over 7 bases. V lost 2 bases to trimming and J lost 6 bases; unmatched junction nucleotides: 3. This CDR3 region has 14 residues. Germline V gives CDR1 MNHNS, CDR2 SASEGT. The CDR3 nucleotides are TGTGCCAGCAGTGAAACGAGGGGGCCCGGGGAGCTGTTTTTT. It translates to CASSETRGPGELFF.

This clone has only one observation. The chain uses TRBV5-1 and TRBJ2-1; 9 nucleotides agree with TRBD2. This CDR3 spans 17 amino acids. Germline V lookup: CDR1 SGHRS, CDR2 YFSETQ. The ends lost 0 bases at V and 6 bases at J; junction bases unmatched: 10. For the CDR3, the DNA is TGCGCCAGCAGCTTGGGCGTTAGCGGGGGCCTATTCAATGAGCAGTTCTTC. It codes for CASSLGVSGGLFNEQFF.

The J gene is TRBJ2-2, the V gene TRBV19; D is ambiguous. Trimming took 3 bases from V and 1 from J, leaving 6 bases between them. The germline V gene has CDR1 LNHDA and CDR2 SQIVND (reference sequence). CDR3 length: 14 residues. CDR3 loop: CASSMEMNTGELFF. The CDR3 DNA follows: TGTGCCAGTAGTATGGAGATGAACACCGGGGAGCTGTTTTTT.

This clone was counted between two and nine times. This chain joins TRBV30 and TRBJ1-5, with a weak D call TRBD1 (5 bases). V was cut by 2 bases and J by 5 bases, with 10 bases left in between. Germline CDR1 is GTSNPN and CDR2 is SVGIG (reference sequence). The CDR3 has 13 amino acids. The CDR3 protein is CAWSLQGYQPQHF. CDR3 nucleotides: TGTGCCTGGAGTCTCCAGGGATATCAGCCCCAGCATTTT. Drawing the rest from reference TRBV30 and TRBJ1-5, the complete variable domain is SQTIHQWPATLVQPVGSPLSLECTVEGTSNPNLYWYRQAAGRGLQLLFYSVGIGQISSEVPQNLSASRPQDRQFILSSKKLLLSDSGFYLCAWSLQGYQPQHFGDGTRLSIL.

The rearrangement uses TRBV5-1 and TRBJ2-7; 8 bases map to TRBD1. This CDR3 comprises 15 residues. The trim removed 0 bases at V and 4 bases at J, leaving 6 bases unmatched. Germline CDR1 reads SGHRS; CDR2 reads YFSETQ. CDR3 coding DNA: TGCGCCAGCAGCTTGGGCGGACAGGGTAAATACGAGCAGTACTTC. It encodes CASSLGGQGKYEQYF.

The V gene is TRBV11-3, the J gene TRBJ1-1; 9 bases are shared with TRBD1. Per the germline V gene, CDR1 is SGHNT and CDR2 is YENEEA. The CDR3 contains 15 residues. J was trimmed by 1 base and V by 2 bases; bases with no gene match: 2. This CDR3 reads CASSLTDRGNTEAFF. For the CDR3, the DNA is TGTGCCAGCAGCTTAACGGACAGGGGGAACACTGAAGCTTTCTTT.

This chain connects TRBV6-5 to TRBJ1-2; TRBD1 aligns across 10 bases. J was trimmed by 4 bases and V by 2 bases; bases with no gene match: 4. Per germline, CDR1 MNHEY and CDR2 SVGAGI. The CDR3 covers 15 residues. CDR3 residues: CASSYPTGGLYGYTF. CDR3 coding DNA: TGTGCCAGCAGTTACCCGACAGGGGGCCTCTATGGCTACACCTTC.

The gene calls are TRBV6-5 and TRBJ2-5; 11 nucleotides line up with TRBD2. The DNA end is more similar to TRBJ2-7, so the J call may be wrong. There are 15 residues in the CDR3. Germline lookup yields CDR1 MNHEY and CDR2 SVGAGI. The CDR3 protein is CASRGSGGASLEQYF. CDR3 in DNA: TGTGCCAGCAGGGGTAGCGGGGGGGCCTCCCTCGAGCAGTACTTC.

The CDR3, as DNA: TGTGCCAGCAGAGCAGGGTTAGGAGCAGATACGCAGTATTTT. As protein: CASRAGLGADTQYF. V gene TRBV6-5 combines with J gene TRBJ2-3, with D maybe TRBD1 (5 bases). The length of the CDR3 is 14 residues. V lost 6 bases to trimming and J lost 4 bases, with 14 bases between them. Per the germline V gene, CDR1 is MNHEY and CDR2 is SVGAGI.

The genes are TRBV6-5 and TRBJ2-7; 7 positions agree with TRBD1. V was pared by 5 bases and J by 3 bases, with 10 bases of the junction left unmatched. The CDR3 contains 15 residues. CDR1 is MNHEY and CDR2 is SVGAGI in the germline V gene. The CDR3, as DNA: TGTGCCAGCAGTAGACAGGGAGTCGGGCACTACGAGCAGTACTTC. Amino acids: CASSRQGVGHYEQYF.

J is TRBJ2-3 and V is TRBV10-1; D is possibly TRBD1 (5 bases). Trimming stripped 3 bases from V and 1 base from J, with 8 bases between. This CDR3 region has 14 residues. From germline, CDR1 is WNHNN and CDR2 SYGVQD (reference sequence). The CDR3 DNA sequence: TGCGCCAGCAGTGAAATGACAGGCACAGATACGCAGTATTTT. This encodes CASSEMTGTDTQYF.

The CDR3 spells CASTPAWGTNTEAFF. The CDR3 nucleotides read TGTGCCAGTACCCCCGCTTGGGGAACGAACACTGAAGCTTTCTTT. The rearrangement uses TRBV19 and TRBJ1-1; no clear D gene. Trimming left V 7 bases short and J 1 base short, with 16 bases between. In germline, CDR1 is LNHDA, CDR2 SQIVND (reference sequence). The CDR3 has 15 residues.

V gene TRBV28 combines with J gene TRBJ2-3; D is possibly TRBD1 or TRBD2 (6 bases each). CDR1 and CDR2 from the germline V gene are MDHEN and SYDVKM. This CDR3 region has 14 residues. V was cut by 2 bases and J by 5 bases, with 11 bases left in between. The CDR3: CASSLVGGRDTQYF. CDR3 coding DNA: TGTGCCAGCAGTTTAGTGGGGGGCCGAGATACGCAGTATTTT.

J is TRBJ2-2 and V is TRBV11-3; D call uncertain. Trimming stripped 2 bases from V and 2 bases from J, with 6 bases between. The germline gives CDR1 SGHNT, CDR2 YENEEA. This CDR3 region has 14 residues. In DNA, the CDR3 is TGTGCCAGCAGCTTAACAGCCAACACCGGGGAGCTGTTTTTT. It specifies CASSLTANTGELFF.

The chain recombines TRBV7-9 with TRBJ1-3, with D uncertain. Germline CDR1 reads SEHNR; CDR2 reads FQNEAQ (reference sequence). CDR3 size: 14 residues. V was clipped by 1 base and J by 0 bases, with 4 bases between them. The CDR3 sequence is CASSLGSSGNTIYF. DNA of the CDR3: TGTGCCAGCAGCTTAGGTAGCTCTGGAAACACCATATATTTT.

The V call is TRBV27, the J call TRBJ1-5, with no clear D. The CDR3 runs to 13 residues. The germline V gene encodes CDR1 MNHEY and CDR2 SMNVEV (reference sequence). Trimming cost V 2 bases and J 4 bases, with 6 bases left between them. As DNA, the CDR3 is TGTGCCAGCAGTTTAATCGGGAATCAGCCCCAGCATTTT. Encoded protein: CASSLIGNQPQHF.

The J gene is TRBJ1-5, the V gene TRBV18; perhaps TRBD1 as D (6 bases). CDR1 and CDR2 from the germline V gene are KGHSH and LQKENI. Trimming left V 6 bases short and J 2 bases short, with 14 bases between. This CDR3 is 15 amino acids long. CDR3: CASSLQGKGNQPQHF. The CDR3 coding sequence is TGTGCCAGCTCCCTACAGGGTAAGGGCAATCAGCCCCAGCATTTT.

This clone occurred once. This sequence joins TRBV29-1 and TRBJ2-6; 9 bases match TRBD1. The germline gives CDR1 SQVTM, CDR2 ANQGSEA. The CDR3 covers 16 residues. Losses at the gene ends were 4 bases for V and 4 bases for J; bases not matched to a gene: 8. The CDR3 is CSVGGQGARGANVLTF. CDR3 nucleotides: TGCAGCGTTGGGGGACAGGGTGCTCGAGGGGCCAACGTCCTGACTTTC.

The chain employs TRBV15 and TRBJ1-2; 7 bases map to TRBD1. V was clipped by 0 bases and J by 7 bases; unmatched bases: 5. Germline lookup yields CDR1 LNHNV and CDR2 YYDKDF (reference sequence). CDR3 length: 14 residues. CDR3 amino acids: CATSREGGLSGYTF. The DNA of the CDR3 is TGTGCCACCAGCAGAGAAGGGGGCTTAAGTGGCTACACCTTC.

The chain employs TRBV11-2 and TRBJ2-7; 10 bases match TRBD2. Trimming at V came to 3 bases and at J to 5 bases, leaving 13 bases not matched to a gene. Germline V CDR1 and CDR2: SGHAT, FQNNGV. The CDR3 extends over 17 amino acids. Here the CDR3 reads CASSFRPLSGTSDEQYF. For the CDR3, the DNA is TGTGCCAGCAGCTTCCGCCCGCTTTCCGGGACTAGCGACGAGCAGTACTTC.

The V call is TRBV6-1, the J call TRBJ1-3; TRBD1 matches at 7 bases. CDR3 size: 14 residues. V lost 1 base and J lost 5; bases outside the gene matches: 2. Per the germline V gene, CDR1 is MNHNS and CDR2 is SASEGT. CDR3 amino acids: CASSEVGQRNTIYF. The CDR3 nucleotides are TGTGCCAGCAGTGAAGTGGGACAGAGAAACACCATATATTTT.